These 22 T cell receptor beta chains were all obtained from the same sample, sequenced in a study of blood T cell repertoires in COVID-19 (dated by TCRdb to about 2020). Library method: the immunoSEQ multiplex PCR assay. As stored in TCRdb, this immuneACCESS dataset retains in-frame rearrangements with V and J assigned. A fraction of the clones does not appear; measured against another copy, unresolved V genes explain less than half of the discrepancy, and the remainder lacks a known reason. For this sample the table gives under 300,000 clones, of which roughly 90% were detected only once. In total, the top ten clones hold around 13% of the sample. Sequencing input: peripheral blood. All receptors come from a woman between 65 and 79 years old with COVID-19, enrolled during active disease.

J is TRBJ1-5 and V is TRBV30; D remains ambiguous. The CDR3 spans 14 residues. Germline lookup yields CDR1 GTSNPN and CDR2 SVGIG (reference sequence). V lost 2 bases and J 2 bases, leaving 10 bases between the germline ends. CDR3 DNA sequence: TGTGCCTGGAGTAGAGGTTTTGGCAATCAGCCCCAGCATTTT. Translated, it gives CAWSRGFGNQPQHF.

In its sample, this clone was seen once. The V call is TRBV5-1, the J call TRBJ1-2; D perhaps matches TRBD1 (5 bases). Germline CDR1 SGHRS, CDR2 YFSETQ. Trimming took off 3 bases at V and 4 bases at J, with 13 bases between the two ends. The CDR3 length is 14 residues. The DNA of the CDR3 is TGCGCCAGCAGCTCCACCGACAGAGCCTATGGCTACACCTTC. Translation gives CASSSTDRAYGYTF.

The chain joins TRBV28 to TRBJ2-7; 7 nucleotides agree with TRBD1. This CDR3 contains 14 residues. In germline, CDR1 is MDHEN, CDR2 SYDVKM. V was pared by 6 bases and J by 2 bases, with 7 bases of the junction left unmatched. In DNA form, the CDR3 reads TGTGCCAGCAGACCGTATCAGGGGGCCTACGAGCAGTACTTC. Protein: CASRPYQGAYEQYF.

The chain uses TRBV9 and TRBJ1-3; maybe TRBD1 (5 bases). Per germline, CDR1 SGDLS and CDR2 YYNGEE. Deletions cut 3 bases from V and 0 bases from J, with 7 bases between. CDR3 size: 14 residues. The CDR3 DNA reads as TGTGCCAGCAGCGCCCAGGGCTCTGGAAACACCATATATTTT. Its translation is CASSAQGSGNTIYF. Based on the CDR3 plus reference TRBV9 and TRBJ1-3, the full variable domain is DSGVTQTPKHLITATGQRVTLRCSPRSGDLSVYWYQQSLDQGLQFLIQYYNGEERAKGNILERFSAQQFPDLHSELNLSSLELGDSALYFCASSAQGSGNTIYFGEGSWLTVV.

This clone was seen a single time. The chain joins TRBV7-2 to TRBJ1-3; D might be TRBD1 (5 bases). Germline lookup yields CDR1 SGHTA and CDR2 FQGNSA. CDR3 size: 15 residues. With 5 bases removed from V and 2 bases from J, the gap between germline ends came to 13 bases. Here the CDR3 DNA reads TGTGCCAGCAGCAGAAGGGGTCAGGCTGGAAACACCATATATTTT. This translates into CASSRRGQAGNTIYF.

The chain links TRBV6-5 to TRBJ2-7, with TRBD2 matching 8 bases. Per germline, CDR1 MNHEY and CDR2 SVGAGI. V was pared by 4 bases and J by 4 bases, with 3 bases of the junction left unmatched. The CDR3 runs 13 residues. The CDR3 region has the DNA TGTGCCAGCAGTTCGGCGGGAGGTTACGAGCAGTACTTC. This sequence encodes CASSSAGGYEQYF.

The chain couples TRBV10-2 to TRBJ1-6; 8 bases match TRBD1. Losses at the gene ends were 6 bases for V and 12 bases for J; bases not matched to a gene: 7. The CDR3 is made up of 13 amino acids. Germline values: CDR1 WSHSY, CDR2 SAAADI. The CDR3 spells CASSPDRGQPLHF. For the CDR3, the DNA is TGCGCCAGCAGCCCCGACAGGGGACAACCCCTCCACTTT.

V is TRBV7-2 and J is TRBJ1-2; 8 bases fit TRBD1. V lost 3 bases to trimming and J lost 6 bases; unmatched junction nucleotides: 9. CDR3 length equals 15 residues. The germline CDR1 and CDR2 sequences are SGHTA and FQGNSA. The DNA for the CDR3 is TGTGCCAGCAGCTTCGCCCACACAGGGGGTGATGGCTACACCTTC. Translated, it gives CASSFAHTGGDGYTF.

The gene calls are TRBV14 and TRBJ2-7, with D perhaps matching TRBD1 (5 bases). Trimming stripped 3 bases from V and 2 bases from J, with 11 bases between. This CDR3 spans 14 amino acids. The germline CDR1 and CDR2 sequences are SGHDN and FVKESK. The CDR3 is CASSHHGQAYEQYF. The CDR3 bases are TGTGCCAGCAGCCATCATGGACAAGCCTACGAGCAGTACTTC.

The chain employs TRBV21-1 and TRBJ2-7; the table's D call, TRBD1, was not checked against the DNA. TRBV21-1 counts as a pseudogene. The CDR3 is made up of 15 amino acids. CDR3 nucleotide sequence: TGTGCCAGCAGCAAAGGGGGACAAAGCTCCTACGAGCAGTACTTC. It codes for CASSKGGQSSYEQYF.

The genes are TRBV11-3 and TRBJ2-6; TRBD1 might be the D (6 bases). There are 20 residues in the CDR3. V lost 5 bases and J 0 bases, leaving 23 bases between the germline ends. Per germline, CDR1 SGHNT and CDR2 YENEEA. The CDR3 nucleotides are TGTGCCAGCAGCAGTGGGTGGTTGGGGGCGGGCCCCTCTGGGGCCAACGTCCTGACTTTC. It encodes CASSSGWLGAGPSGANVLTF.

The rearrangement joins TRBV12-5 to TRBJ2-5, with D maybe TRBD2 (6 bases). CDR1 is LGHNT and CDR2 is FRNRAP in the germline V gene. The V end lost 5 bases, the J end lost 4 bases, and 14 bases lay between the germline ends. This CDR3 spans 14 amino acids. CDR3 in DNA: TGTGCTAGTGGTGCGCGACTGGGGGGAGAGACCCAGTACTTC. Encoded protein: CASGARLGGETQYF.

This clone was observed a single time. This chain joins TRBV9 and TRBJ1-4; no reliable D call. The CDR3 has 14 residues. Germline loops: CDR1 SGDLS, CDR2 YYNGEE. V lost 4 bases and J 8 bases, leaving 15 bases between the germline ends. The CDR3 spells CASSPRHQEEKLFF. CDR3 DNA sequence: TGTGCCAGCAGCCCCAGACACCAGGAAGAAAAACTGTTTTTT.

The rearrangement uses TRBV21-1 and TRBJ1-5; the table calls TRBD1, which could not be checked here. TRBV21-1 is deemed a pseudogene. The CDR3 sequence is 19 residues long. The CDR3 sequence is CASSTTDRGLDYSNQPQHF. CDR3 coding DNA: TGTGCCAGCAGCACCACGGACAGGGGGCTCGACTATAGCAATCAGCCCCAGCATTTT.

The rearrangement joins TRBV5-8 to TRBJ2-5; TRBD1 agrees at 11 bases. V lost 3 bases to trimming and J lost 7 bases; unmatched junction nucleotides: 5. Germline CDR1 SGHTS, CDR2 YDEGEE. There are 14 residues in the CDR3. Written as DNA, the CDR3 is TGTGCCAGCAGCTCCACCGGGACAGGGGGGACCCAGTACTTC. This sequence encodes CASSSTGTGGTQYF.

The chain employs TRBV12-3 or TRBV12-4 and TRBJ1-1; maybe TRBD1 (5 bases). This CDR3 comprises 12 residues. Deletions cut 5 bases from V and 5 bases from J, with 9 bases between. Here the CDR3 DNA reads TGTGCCAGCAGTAGCAGGGATACTGAAGCTTTCTTT. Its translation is CASSSRDTEAFF.

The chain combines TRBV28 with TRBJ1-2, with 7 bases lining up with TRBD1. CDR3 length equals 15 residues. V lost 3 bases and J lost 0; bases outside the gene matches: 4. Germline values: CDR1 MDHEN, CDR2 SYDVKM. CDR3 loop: CASSFDREANYGYTF. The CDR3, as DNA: TGTGCCAGCAGTTTTGACAGGGAAGCTAACTATGGCTACACCTTC.

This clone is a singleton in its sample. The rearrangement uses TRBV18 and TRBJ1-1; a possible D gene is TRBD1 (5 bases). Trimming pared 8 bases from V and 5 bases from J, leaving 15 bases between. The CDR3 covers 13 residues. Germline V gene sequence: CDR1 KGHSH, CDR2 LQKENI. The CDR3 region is CASQTVEQTEAFF. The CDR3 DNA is TGTGCCAGCCAGACAGTAGAGCAAACTGAAGCTTTCTTT.

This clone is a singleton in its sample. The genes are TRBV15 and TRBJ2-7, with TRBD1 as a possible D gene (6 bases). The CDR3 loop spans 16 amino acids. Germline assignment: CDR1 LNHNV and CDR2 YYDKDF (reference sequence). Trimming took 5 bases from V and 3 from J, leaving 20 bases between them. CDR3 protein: CATSQYDGQKDYEQYF. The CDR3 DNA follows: TGTGCCACCAGCCAGTATGATGGACAGAAAGACTACGAGCAGTACTTC.

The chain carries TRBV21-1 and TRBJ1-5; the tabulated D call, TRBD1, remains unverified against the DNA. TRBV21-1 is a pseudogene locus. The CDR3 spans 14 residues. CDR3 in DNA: TGTGCCACCTTCCCACAGGGAGGCAATCAGCCCCAGCATTTT. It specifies CATFPQGGNQPQHF.

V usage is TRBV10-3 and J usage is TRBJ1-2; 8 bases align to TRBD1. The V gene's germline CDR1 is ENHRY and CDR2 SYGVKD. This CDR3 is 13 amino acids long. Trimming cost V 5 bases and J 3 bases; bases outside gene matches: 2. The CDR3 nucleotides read TGTGCCATCAGTAACAGGGGGGACTATGGCTACACCTTC. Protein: CAISNRGDYGYTF.

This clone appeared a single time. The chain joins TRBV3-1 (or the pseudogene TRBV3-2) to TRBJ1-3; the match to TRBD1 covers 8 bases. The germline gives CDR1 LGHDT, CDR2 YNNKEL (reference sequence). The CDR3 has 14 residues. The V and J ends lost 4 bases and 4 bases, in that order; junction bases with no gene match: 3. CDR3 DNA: TGTGCCAGCAGCCCACAGGGGGACGGAAACACCATATATTTT. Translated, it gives CASSPQGDGNTIYF.